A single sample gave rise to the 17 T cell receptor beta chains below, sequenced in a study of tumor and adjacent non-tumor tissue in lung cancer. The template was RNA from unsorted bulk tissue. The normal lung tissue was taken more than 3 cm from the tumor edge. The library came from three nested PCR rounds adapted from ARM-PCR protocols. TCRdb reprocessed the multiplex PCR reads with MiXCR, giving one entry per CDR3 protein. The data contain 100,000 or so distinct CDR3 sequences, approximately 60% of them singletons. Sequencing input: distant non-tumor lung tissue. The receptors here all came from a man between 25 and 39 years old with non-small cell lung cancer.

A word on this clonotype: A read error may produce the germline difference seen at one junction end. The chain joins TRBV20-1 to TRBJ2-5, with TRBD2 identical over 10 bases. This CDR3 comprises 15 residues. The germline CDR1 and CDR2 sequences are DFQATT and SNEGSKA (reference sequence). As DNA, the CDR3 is TGCACTGCTAGCGGCAGCGGGGGGGCCCCGGAGACCCAGTACTTC. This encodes CTASGSGGAPETQYF.

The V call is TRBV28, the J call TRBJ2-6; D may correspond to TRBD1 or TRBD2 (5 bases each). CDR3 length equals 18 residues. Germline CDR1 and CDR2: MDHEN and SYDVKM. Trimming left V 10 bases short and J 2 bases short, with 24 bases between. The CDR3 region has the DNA TGTGCCACTCGTAAAATGGGGACCATAAGCCCTGGGGCCAACGTCCTGACTTTC. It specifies CATRKMGTISPGANVLTF.

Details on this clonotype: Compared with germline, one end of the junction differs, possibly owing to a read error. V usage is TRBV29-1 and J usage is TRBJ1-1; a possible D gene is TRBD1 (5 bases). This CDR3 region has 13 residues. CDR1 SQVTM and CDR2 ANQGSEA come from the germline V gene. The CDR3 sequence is CSVEELSGTEAIF. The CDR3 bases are TGCAGTGTTGAGGAATTGTCAGGGACTGAAGCTATCTTT.

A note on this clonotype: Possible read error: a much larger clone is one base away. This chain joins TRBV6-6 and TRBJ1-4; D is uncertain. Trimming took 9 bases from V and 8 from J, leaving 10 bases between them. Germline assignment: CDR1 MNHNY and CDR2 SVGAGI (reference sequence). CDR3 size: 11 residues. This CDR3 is CARRTGEKLFF. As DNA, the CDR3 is TGTGCCAGAAGGACGGGGGAAAAACTGTTTTTT.

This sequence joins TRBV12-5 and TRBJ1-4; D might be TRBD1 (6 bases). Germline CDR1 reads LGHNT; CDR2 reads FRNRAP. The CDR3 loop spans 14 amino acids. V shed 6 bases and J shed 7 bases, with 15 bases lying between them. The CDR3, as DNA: TGTGCTAGTGGGGACGGACAGTTTGGTGAAAAACTGTTTTTT. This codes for CASGDGQFGEKLFF.

This CDR3 is CASSFGRDYEQYF. In DNA form, the CDR3 reads TGTGCCAGCAGCTTTGGACGGGACTACGAGCAGTACTTC. The chain has TRBV7-9 and TRBJ2-7; D is perhaps TRBD2 (5 bases). Trimming removed 3 bases at V and 3 bases at J, with 9 bases between. Germline loops: CDR1 SEHNR, CDR2 FQNEAQ (reference sequence). The CDR3 is made up of 13 amino acids.

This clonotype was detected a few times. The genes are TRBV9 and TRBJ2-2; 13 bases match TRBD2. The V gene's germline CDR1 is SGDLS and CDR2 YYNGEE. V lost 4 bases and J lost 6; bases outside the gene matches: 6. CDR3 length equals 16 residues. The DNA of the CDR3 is TGTGCCAGCAGCCCCGAGGGACTAGCGGGATCCGGGGAGCTGTTTTTT. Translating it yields CASSPEGLAGSGELFF.

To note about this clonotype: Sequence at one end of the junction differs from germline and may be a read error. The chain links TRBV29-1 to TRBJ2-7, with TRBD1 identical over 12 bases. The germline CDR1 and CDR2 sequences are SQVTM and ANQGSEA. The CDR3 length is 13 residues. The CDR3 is CSAPGQGANKQYF. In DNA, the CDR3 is TGTAGCGCCCCGGGACAGGGGGCCAACAAGCAGTACTTC.

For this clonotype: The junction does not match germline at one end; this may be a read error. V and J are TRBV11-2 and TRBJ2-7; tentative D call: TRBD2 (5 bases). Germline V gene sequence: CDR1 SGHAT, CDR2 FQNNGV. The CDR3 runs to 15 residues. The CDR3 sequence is CASSSDYGSNYKQYF. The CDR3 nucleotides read TGCGCCAGCAGTAGTGATTATGGGAGCAACTACAAGCAGTACTTC.

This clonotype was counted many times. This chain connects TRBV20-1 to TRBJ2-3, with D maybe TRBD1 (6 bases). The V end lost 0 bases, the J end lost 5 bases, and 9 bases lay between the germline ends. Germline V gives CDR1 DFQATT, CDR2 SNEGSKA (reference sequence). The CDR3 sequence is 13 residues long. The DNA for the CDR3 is TGCAGTGCTAGAGAGGGACACCTAGATACGCAGTATTTT. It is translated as CSAREGHLDTQYF.

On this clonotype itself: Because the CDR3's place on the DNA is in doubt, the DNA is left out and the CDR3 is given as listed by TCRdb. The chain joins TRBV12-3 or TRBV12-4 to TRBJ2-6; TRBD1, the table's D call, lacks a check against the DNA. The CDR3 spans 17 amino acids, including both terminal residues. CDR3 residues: CAGSSRTVASGANVLTF.

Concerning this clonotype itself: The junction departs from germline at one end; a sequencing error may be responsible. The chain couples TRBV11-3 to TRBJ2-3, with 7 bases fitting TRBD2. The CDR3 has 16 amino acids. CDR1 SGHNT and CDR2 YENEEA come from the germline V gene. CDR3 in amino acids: CASSPIGGGETDTQYF. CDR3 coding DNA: TGTGCCAGCAGCCCAATTGGGGGAGGGGAAACAGATACACAGTATTTT.

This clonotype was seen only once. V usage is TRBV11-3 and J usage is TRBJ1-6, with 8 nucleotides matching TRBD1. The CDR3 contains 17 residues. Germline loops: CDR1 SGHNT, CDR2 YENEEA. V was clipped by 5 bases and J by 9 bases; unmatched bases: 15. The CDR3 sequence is CASSTQDDRGFGSPLHF. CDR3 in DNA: TGTGCCAGCAGCACCCAGGATGACAGGGGTTTTGGTTCACCCCTCCACTTT.

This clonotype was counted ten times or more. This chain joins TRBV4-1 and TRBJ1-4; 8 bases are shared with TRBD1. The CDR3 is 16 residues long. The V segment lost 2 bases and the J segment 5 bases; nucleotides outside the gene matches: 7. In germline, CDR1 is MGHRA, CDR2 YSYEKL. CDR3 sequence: CASSQPGQGGNEKLFF. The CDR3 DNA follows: TGCGCCAGCAGCCAACCCGGACAGGGTGGGAATGAAAAACTGTTTTTT.

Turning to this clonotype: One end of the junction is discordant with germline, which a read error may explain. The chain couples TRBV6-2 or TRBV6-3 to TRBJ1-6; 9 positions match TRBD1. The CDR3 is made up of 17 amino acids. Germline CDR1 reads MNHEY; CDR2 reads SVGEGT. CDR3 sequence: CVSSNPRDRADNSHLHF. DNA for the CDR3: TGTGTCAGCAGTAACCCGAGGGACAGGGCGGATAATTCACACCTCCACTTT.

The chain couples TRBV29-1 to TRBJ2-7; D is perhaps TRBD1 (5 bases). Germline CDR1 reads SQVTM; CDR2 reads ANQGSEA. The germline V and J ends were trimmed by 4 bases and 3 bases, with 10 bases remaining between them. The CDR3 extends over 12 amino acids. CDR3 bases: TGCAGCGTTGGGCAGGGCATCTACGAGCAGTACTTC. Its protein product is CSVGQGIYEQYF.

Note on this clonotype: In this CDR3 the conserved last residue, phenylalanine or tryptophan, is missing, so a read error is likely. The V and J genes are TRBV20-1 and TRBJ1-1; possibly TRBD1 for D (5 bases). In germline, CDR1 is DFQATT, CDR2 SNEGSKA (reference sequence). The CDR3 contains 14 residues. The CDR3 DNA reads TGCAGCGCTAGAGTATATGGGGGAAGTACTGAAGCTTTCTAT. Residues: CSARVYGGSTEAFY.